The rows below give T cell receptor beta chains drawn from one sample of a study of T cells after yellow fever vaccination. TCRdb reprocessed the 5' RACE reads via MiXCR and lists one record per CDR3 protein. The table lists some 500,000 distinct CDR3 sequences, approximately 13% of them singletons, with over 12% in the top ten. The sequencing used PBMCs, collected on the day of the yellow fever booster vaccination. The receptors derive from a man aged 25-40 years who received the YFV17D yellow fever vaccine. Each CDR3 is given with its conserved first and last residue. D genes are given only for firm matches. The size of a clone is reported for some rows only, either as once, few or many, or as a class for expanded clones.

>.|TRBJ2-1|many|TRBV5-1
TGCGCCAGCAGCGGGACGGTATCCTACAATGAGCAGTTCTTC
CASSGTVSYNEQFF
>TRBD2|TRBJ2-1|.|TRBV20-1
TGCAGTGCTCCCATACTAGCGGCATACAGCCTCTACTTCAATGAGCAGTTCTTC
CSAPILAAYSLYFNEQFF
>TRBD2|TRBJ2-3|few|TRBV7-2
TGTGCCAGCAGCTTAGGGCCGGGACTAGCGGGAGGCACAGATACGCAGTATTTT
CASSLGPGLAGGTDTQYF
>TRBD1|TRBJ2-7|few|TRBV10-3
TGTGCCACCGACGGTCAGGGGGTACGGGAGCAGTACTTC
CATDGQGVREQYF
>.|TRBJ2-5|.|TRBV25-1
TGTGCCAGCACGCTCGGGGGCCAAGAGACCCAGTACTTC
CASTLGGQETQYF
>.|TRBJ2-3|.|TRBV5-1
TGCGCCAGCAGCTTCTCCTTCGTGGAGTTTACGGAGGAAAGAGATACGCAGTATTTT
CASSFSFVEFTEERDTQYF
>.|TRBJ1-5|.|TRBV3-1
TGTGCCAGCAGCCAAGGGGCTCAGCCCCAGCATTTT
CASSQGAQPQHF
>.|TRBJ2-7|few|TRBV7-6
TGTGCCAGCAGCTTAGGGGAACTAGAAGGGATCCACGAGCAGTACTTC
CASSLGELEGIHEQYF
>.|TRBJ2-3|.|TRBV7-8
TGTGCCAGCAGTTTACTAGTTAACACAGATACGCAGTATTTT
CASSLLVNTDTQYF
>TRBD1|TRBJ2-7|.|TRBV7-9
TGTGCCAGCTCATCCCCAGGGGACAGAGCAACCTACGAGCAGTACTTC
CASSSPGDRATYEQYF
>TRBD2|TRBJ2-7|few|TRBV9
TGTGCCAGCAGCGCCTCCGGGACTAGGGGCTCCTACGAGCAGTACTTC
CASSASGTRGSYEQYF
>.|TRBJ2-1|.|TRBV5-4
TGTGCCAGCAGCTTGGTCACCGGGTACAATGAGCAGTTCTTC
CASSLVTGYNEQFF
>.|TRBJ2-5|.|TRBV20-1
TGCAGTGCTCCCCCCACAGGGACCCCAGAGACCCAGTACTTC
CSAPPTGTPETQYF
>.|TRBJ1-5|few|TRBV6-1
TGTGCCAGCAGCCGACGAGGGACGTTTAATCAGCCCCAGCATTTT
CASSRRGTFNQPQHF
>TRBD2|TRBJ2-3|.|TRBV9
TGTGCCAGCAGCATCAACGGCGGGACTAGCAGCCGGGCAGATACGCAGTATTTT
CASSINGGTSSRADTQYF
>.|TRBJ1-2|few|TRBV20-1
TGCAGTGCTTCTACCGGGTCTACATATGGCTACACCTTC
CSASTGSTYGYTF
>.|TRBJ1-4|few|TRBV5-1
TGCGCCAGCCGCGAGCGCAAGCTGGAAGATGAAAAACTGTTTTTT
CASRERKLEDEKLFF
>.|TRBJ2-5|few|TRBV5-1
TGCGCCAGCAGCGCGAGTAAAGAGACCCAGTACTTC
CASSASKETQYF
>.|TRBJ2-7|few|TRBV6-9
TGTGCCAGCAGAACCTCCCTTTTGGGCGGGGGCCTAAGACTAACGGCGGAATCCTACGAGCAGTACTTC
CASRTSLLGGGLRLTAESYEQYF
>.|TRBJ2-1|few|TRBV5-4
TGTGCCTCAGGCCGCGGTGGGGGGCATTACAATGAGCAGTTCTTC
CASGRGGGHYNEQFF
>TRBD2|TRBJ2-5|few|TRBV20-1
TGCAGTGCTAGTATTGGCGGGAGATTGTGGGGGGAGACCCAGTACTTC
CSASIGGRLWGETQYF
>.|TRBJ2-5|.|TRBV27
TGTGCCAGCAGTTTATACTTCGACAGGCCCGGAGGGACCCAGTACTTC
CASSLYFDRPGGTQYF
>.|TRBJ1-2|.|TRBV3-1
TGTGCCAGCCGGGATGAAAACTATGGCTACACCTTC
CASRDENYGYTF
>TRBD1|TRBJ2-7|few|TRBV28
TGTGCCAGCAGTCCCACCCTCGGGACAGGCTCCTACGAGCAGTACTTC
CASSPTLGTGSYEQYF
>.|TRBJ2-5|.|TRBV20-1
TGCAGTGCTAGAGCCCACCTTAAAGAGACCCAGTACTTC
CSARAHLKETQYF
>.|TRBJ2-4|.|TRBV7-2
TGTGCCAGCAGCTCCTCGGGACCTAACATTCAAGGCATTCAGTACTTC
CASSSSGPNIQGIQYF
>.|TRBJ2-5|few|TRBV5-1
TGCGCCAGCAGCTTGGGGGCAGGGTGGTACCAAGAGACCCAGTACTTC
CASSLGAGWYQETQYF
>TRBD2|TRBJ2-7|few|TRBV2
TGTGCCAGCAGTTGGGGACTAGCGGGAGGAGGGGAGCAGTACTTC
CASSWGLAGGGEQYF
>.|TRBJ2-7|many|TRBV1
TGCACCAGCAGCCAAAACCTCCGGGACAGGAATGGCGAGCAGTACTTC
CTSSQNLRDRNGEQYF
>TRBD2|TRBJ2-3|few|TRBV20-1
TGCAGTGCTAGAGCTGGGGGAGCGGGAGAGTCAAATACGCAGTATTTT
CSARAGGAGESNTQYF
>.|TRBJ1-1|.|TRBV6-2/TRBV6-3
TGTGCCAGCATCGAGGCTCTGCTGGGCACTGAAGCTTTCTTT
CASIEALLGTEAFF
>.|TRBJ1-2|.|TRBV5-5
TGTGCCAGCAGCCGCAACGGGGAGAACTATGGCTACACCTTC
CASSRNGENYGYTF
>TRBD1|TRBJ2-5|few|TRBV2
TGTGCCAGCAGTACAGGGGCCGGCGAAGAGACCCAGTACTTC
CASSTGAGEETQYF
>TRBD2|TRBJ2-7|few|TRBV20-1
TGCAGTGCTAGGGGACTAGCGGGACGTCTGGAGCAGTACTTC
CSARGLAGRLEQYF
>TRBD2|TRBJ2-1|.|TRBV5-6
TGTGCCAGCAGTCCTACTCTAGCGGGAGGGAACAATGAGCAGTTCTTC
CASSPTLAGGNNEQFF
>.|TRBJ2-2|few|TRBV6-2/TRBV6-3
TGTGCCAGCAGTTCCCGCCGGGGGTTTGGTAACGCCGGGGAGCTGTTTTTT
CASSSRRGFGNAGELFF
>TRBD1|TRBJ2-1|few|TRBV5-1
TGCGCCAGCATGGGAAGGGACAGGGTTTTGGGTGAGCAGTTCTTC
CASMGRDRVLGEQFF
>.|TRBJ2-1|few|TRBV20-1
TGCAGTGCTGAACAAAACAATGAGCAGTTCTTC
CSAEQNNEQFF
>.|TRBJ2-7|.|TRBV5-1
TGCGCCAGCAGCTTGGGCGCCCAGACAAACTACGAGCAGTACTTC
CASSLGAQTNYEQYF
>TRBD1|TRBJ2-2|.|TRBV5-1
TGCGCCAGCACCGCCCAGGGACAGGTGGCCGGGGAGCTGTTTTTT
CASTAQGQVAGELFF
>TRBD2|TRBJ2-1|.|TRBV5-1
TGCGCCAGCAGCTTGGCCGGGACTAGGGGCAATGAGCAGTTCTTC
CASSLAGTRGNEQFF
>.|TRBJ1-2|few|TRBV18
TGTGCCAGCTCACCCGAGCCTAACTATGGCTACACCTTC
CASSPEPNYGYTF
>TRBD1|TRBJ2-7|few|TRBV15
TGTGCCACCAGCATCGGGACAGGCGGCGAGCAGTACTTC
CATSIGTGGEQYF
>TRBD2|TRBJ2-1|few|TRBV30
TGTGCCTGGTATACTAGCGGGAGTGTTAACTTC
CAWYTSGSVNF
>TRBD2|TRBJ2-3|few|TRBV29-1
TGCAGCGTGGAGCGGGACCCAAGGGACTCAGATACGCAGTATTTT
CSVERDPRDSDTQYF
>TRBD2|TRBJ2-7|few|TRBV29-1
TGCAGCGTTGTAGGCGGGAGGGTCTCCTACGAGCAGTACTTC
CSVVGGRVSYEQYF
>TRBD1|TRBJ2-7|.|TRBV20-1
TGCAGTGCTGACCAGGGGGCGCGCCCCGAGCAGTACTTC
CSADQGARPEQYF
>.|TRBJ2-2|.|TRBV7-2
TGTGCCAGCAGCTTAGCCAGGGGAGGGGAAGGGGAGCTGTTTTTT
CASSLARGGEGELFF
>TRBD2|TRBJ2-7|many|TRBV7-2
TGTGCCAGCAGCTTAGGTCCGGGAGGGCCTAGCGGCGAGCAGTACTTC
CASSLGPGGPSGEQYF
>.|TRBJ2-7|.|TRBV28
TGTGCCAGCAGTTGGAAGGGAGAGCAGTACTTC
CASSWKGEQYF
>.|TRBJ2-1|.|TRBV5-6
TGTGCCAGCAGCTTGGCCAGGCTTATTGGGGAGATTGAGCAGTTCTTC
CASSLARLIGEIEQFF
>.|TRBJ2-1|few|TRBV30
TGTGCCTGGAGCATATTGCGGGTTGATGAGCAGTTCTTC
CAWSILRVDEQFF